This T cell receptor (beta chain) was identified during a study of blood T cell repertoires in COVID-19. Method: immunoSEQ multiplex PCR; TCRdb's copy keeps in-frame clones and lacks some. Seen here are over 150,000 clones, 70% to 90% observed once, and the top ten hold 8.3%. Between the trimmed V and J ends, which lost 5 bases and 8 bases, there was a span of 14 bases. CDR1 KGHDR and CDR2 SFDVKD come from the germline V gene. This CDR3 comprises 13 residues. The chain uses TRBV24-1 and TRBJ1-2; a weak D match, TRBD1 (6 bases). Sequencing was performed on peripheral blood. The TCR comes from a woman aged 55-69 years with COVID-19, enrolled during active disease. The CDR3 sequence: CATSATGTGGYTF. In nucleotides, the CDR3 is TGTGCCACCAGTGCTACAGGGACGGGAGGCTACACCTTC.